This TCR beta chain came from a study of blood T cell repertoires in COVID-19. The V gene's germline CDR1 is MNHNY and CDR2 SVGAGI (reference sequence). The V gene lost 2 bases and the J gene lost 8 bases, with 15 bases spanning the gap. The CDR3 spans 15 residues. Generated by immunoSEQ multiplex PCR, the TCRdb table keeps only in-frame clones and is missing some. Among approximately 50,000 clones, roughly 85% were seen once, and the ten largest hold approximately 6.9%. Sequenced material: peripheral blood. The genes are TRBV6-6 and TRBJ1-4, with no clear D. The TCR was taken from a man aged 60 to 75 with acute or convalescent COVID-19. This CDR3 reads CASSYESGLREKLFF. CDR3 coding DNA: TGTGCCAGCAGTTACGAGTCTGGGCTGCGCGAAAAACTGTTTTTT.